Below are 21 T cell receptor beta chains sequenced from a single sample in a study of shared clonotypes between healthy human individuals. The table came from immunoSEQ multiplex PCR; TCRdb's copy has only in-frame clones and leaves some out. The table has roughly 2 million clones, about 94% seen once. The sample comprised naive CD4+ T cells sorted from blood. Subset of the sample: CD45RA+ positively selected. These receptors were collected from a man younger than 30 in good health.

V and J are TRBV6-1 and TRBJ1-4; weak D call: TRBD1 (6 bases). V lost 3 bases, J lost 8 bases, and 13 bases lay in between. Germline V gene lookup returns CDR1 MNHNS and CDR2 SASEGT. CDR3 length: 14 residues. CDR3 in DNA: TGTGCCAGCAGTGATGGGGGGGCAGGGGAAAAACTGTTTTTT. Translating gives CASSDGGAGEKLFF.

This clone was seen a single time. The V gene is TRBV20-1, the J gene TRBJ1-1; TRBD1 is a possible D gene (6 bases). CDR1 and CDR2 from the germline V gene are DFQATT and SNEGSKA (reference sequence). This CDR3 contains 11 residues. The ends were cut back, 6 bases at V and 6 bases at J, with 11 bases in the middle. CDR3 bases: TGCAGTGCCTTTGGACAGCCTGAAGCTTTCTTT. As protein: CSAFGQPEAFF.

This chain uses TRBV11-2 with TRBJ2-7; D possibly corresponds to TRBD1 (5 bases). Germline values: CDR1 SGHAT, CDR2 FQNNGV. Deletions cut 0 bases from V and 3 bases from J, with 9 bases between. The CDR3 has 14 amino acids. The CDR3 DNA follows: TGTGCCAGCAGCTTAGATCCAGGGAACTACGAGCAGTACTTC. Residues: CASSLDPGNYEQYF.

The CDR3 sequence: CASKDRGNVDTEAFF. For the CDR3, the DNA is TGTGCCAGCAAGGACAGGGGGAATGTGGACACTGAAGCTTTCTTT. This sequence joins TRBV25-1 and TRBJ1-1; 10 bases align to TRBD1. The J segment lost 3 bases and the V segment lost 7 bases, leaving 8 bases of the junction unmatched. The CDR3 consists of 15 residues. Germline lookup yields CDR1 MGHDK and CDR2 SYGVNS.

The chain uses TRBV6-5 and TRBJ1-1; TRBD1 agrees at 7 bases. Germline V CDR1 and CDR2: MNHEY, SVGAGI. J was trimmed by 4 bases and V by 2 bases; bases with no gene match: 4. The CDR3 sequence is 14 residues long. The CDR3 DNA is TGTGCCAGCAGTTACCTGACAGGGTTCACTGAAGCTTTCTTT. Residues: CASSYLTGFTEAFF.

The chain carries TRBV4-1 and TRBJ2-1, with 12 bases matching TRBD2. The CDR3 is 16 amino acids. V trimming: 4 bases; J trimming: 5 bases; junction bases outside the gene matches: 6. Germline CDR1 and CDR2: MGHRA and YSYEKL. CDR3 nucleotides: TGCGCCAGCAGCCGGACACTAGCGGGAGGCCACAATGAGCAGTTCTTC. Protein: CASSRTLAGGHNEQFF.

J is TRBJ2-7 and V is TRBV19; 7 nucleotides match TRBD2. The V segment lost 4 bases and the J segment 0 bases; nucleotides outside the gene matches: 3. Germline-derived CDR1 and CDR2 are LNHDA and SQIVND (reference sequence). The CDR3 has 14 residues. The CDR3 region is CASSNGGSSYEQYF. DNA for the CDR3: TGTGCCAGTAGTAATGGCGGGAGCTCCTACGAGCAGTACTTC.

This chain links TRBV27 with TRBJ1-1; TRBD1 matches 7 bases. V trimming: 2 bases; J trimming: 6 bases; junction bases outside the gene matches: 12. Germline CDR1 is MNHEY and CDR2 is SMNVEV (reference sequence). This CDR3 region has 16 residues. DNA of the CDR3: TGTGCCAGCAGTTTAATAGGGGTACAGGGGACCCCTGAAGCTTTCTTT. Its translation: CASSLIGVQGTPEAFF.

The chain employs TRBV29-1 and TRBJ2-3; possibly TRBD2 for D (6 bases). CDR1 and CDR2 (germline): SQVTM, ANQGSEA. The V end was cut by 3 bases, the J end by 1 base, with 14 bases between. There are 15 residues in the CDR3. The CDR3 loop is CSVEVEGYRTDTQYF. The CDR3 region has the DNA TGCAGCGTTGAGGTGGAGGGTTACCGCACAGATACGCAGTATTTT.

The chain recombines TRBV29-1 with TRBJ2-1; maybe TRBD1 (5 bases). The V gene's germline CDR1 is SQVTM and CDR2 ANQGSEA. Trimming pared 2 bases from V and 4 bases from J, leaving 12 bases between. The CDR3 consists of 14 residues. The CDR3 DNA reads as TGCAGCGTTGAAACCAGGGATCGGTACAATGAGCAGTTCTTC. The encoded protein is CSVETRDRYNEQFF.

The genes are TRBV25-1 and TRBJ1-1; 8 positions agree with TRBD1. Germline-derived CDR1 and CDR2 are MGHDK and SYGVNS. J gave up 0 bases and V 6 bases, and 9 bases lay outside the gene matches. This CDR3 has 16 amino acids. In DNA, the CDR3 is TGTGCCAGCAGAGCAAGGACAGGGTTAATGAACACTGAAGCTTTCTTT. Translating gives CASRARTGLMNTEAFF.

In its sample, this clone was seen once. CDR3 bases: TGTGCCAGTAATTCGGGGGCCCTTTCCTACAATGAGCAGTTCTTC. Its protein product is CASNSGALSYNEQFF. The chain links TRBV19 to TRBJ2-1; D may correspond to TRBD1 or TRBD2 (6 bases each). Germline V gene data show CDR1 as LNHDA and CDR2 as SQIVND (reference sequence). The CDR3 is made up of 15 amino acids. V was shortened by 7 bases and J by 1 base, with 14 bases between the two germline ends.

This clone was found once. The chain has TRBV6-1 and TRBJ2-1; 9 bases are a match to TRBD1. With 2 bases clipped from V and 16 bases from J, the junction kept 9 bases outside the gene matches. The germline gives CDR1 MNHNS, CDR2 SASEGT. This CDR3 has 13 residues. Written as DNA, the CDR3 is TGTGCCAGCAGTGAAACCTCCGGGACAGGGCGCTTCTTC. As protein: CASSETSGTGRFF.

The chain links TRBV10-3 to TRBJ1-6; D is uncertain. The germline gives CDR1 ENHRY, CDR2 SYGVKD. The CDR3 is 13 residues long. V lost 5 bases and J lost 10, with 12 bases in between. The chain's CDR3 is CAISPGKGSPLHF. For the CDR3, the DNA is TGTGCCATCAGTCCGGGAAAGGGCTCACCCCTCCACTTT.

The V call is TRBV9, the J call TRBJ2-1, with unresolved D. Between the trimmed V and J ends, which lost 0 bases and 9 bases, there was a span of 10 bases. The germline gives CDR1 SGDLS, CDR2 YYNGEE. The CDR3 loop spans 13 amino acids. The CDR3, as DNA: TGTGCCAGCAGCGTAGTTGTGAAGAGTGAGCAGTTCTTC. It specifies CASSVVVKSEQFF.

On this clone: One junction end disagrees with the germline gene, perhaps due to a read error. The chain links TRBV19 to TRBJ1-2, with 9 bases matching TRBD1. CDR1 and CDR2 from the germline V gene are LNHDA and SQIVND (reference sequence). The CDR3 contains 17 residues. CDR3 nucleotides: TGTGCCAGTAGTAGGGACGTCGGGACAGGGACTAATTATGGCTACACCTTC. Its translation is CASSRDVGTGTNYGYTF.

This chain joins TRBV11-2 and TRBJ1-1, with TRBD1 matching 7 bases. This CDR3 has 15 residues. V shed 7 bases, J shed 0 bases, and the junction held 8 bases outside the gene matches. Germline V gene sequence: CDR1 SGHAT, CDR2 FQNNGV. This CDR3 is CASTPKGAMNTEAFF. As DNA, the CDR3 is TGTGCCAGCACCCCTAAGGGGGCAATGAACACTGAAGCTTTCTTT. Together with reference TRBV11-2 and TRBJ1-1, the CDR3 gives the full variable domain: EAGVAQSPRYKIIEKRQSVAFWCNPISGHATLYWYQQILGQGPKLLIQFQNNGVVDDSQLPKDRFSAERLKGVDSTLKIQPAKLEDSAVYLCASTPKGAMNTEAFFGQGTRLTVV.

Turning to this clone: The same CDR3 also results from other DNA sequences found in this sample. The chain has TRBV28 and TRBJ1-2; 7 positions match TRBD1. This CDR3 is built from 12 residues. Germline V gene sequence: CDR1 MDHEN, CDR2 SYDVKM. V trimming: 7 bases; J trimming: 4 bases; junction bases outside the gene matches: 3. The CDR3 bases are TGTGCCAGCACTGACAGGGTCTATGGCTACACCTTC. Its protein is CASTDRVYGYTF.

Worth noting for this clone: The same CDR3 can be traced to other DNA sequences in this sample. J is TRBJ2-7 and V is TRBV9; D not certain. The CDR3 has 11 amino acids. Germline V gives CDR1 SGDLS, CDR2 YYNGEE. V lost 4 bases to trimming and J lost 0 bases, with 2 bases between them. The CDR3 DNA sequence: TGTGCCAGCAGCAGCTCCTACGAGCAGTACTTC. Residues: CASSSSYEQYF.

The table lists this clone with a count of one. This chain links TRBV5-4 with TRBJ1-3, with a tentative D call TRBD1 (5 bases). Trimming took 3 bases from V and 1 from J, leaving 14 bases between them. This CDR3 has 16 amino acids. Germline CDR1 reads SGHNT; CDR2 reads YYREEE (reference sequence). For the CDR3, the DNA is TGTGCCAGCAGCTCCAAAATGAGGGGTTCTGGAAACACCATATATTTT. It is translated as CASSSKMRGSGNTIYF.

The chain links TRBV27 to TRBJ2-1, with 9 bases fitting TRBD1. J gave up 10 bases and V 5 bases, and 6 bases lay outside the gene matches. Germline CDR1 MNHEY, CDR2 SMNVEV (reference sequence). This CDR3 contains 13 residues. The CDR3 protein is CASSPPGQGEQFF. The CDR3 bases are TGTGCCAGCAGTCCCCCCGGACAGGGGGAGCAGTTCTTC.